This is a list of T cell receptor beta chains from one sample in a study of control samples from healthy donors and cancer patients. The protocol was immunoSEQ multiplex PCR, while the TCRdb copy is restricted to in-frame clones and leaves out a portion. The sample gives 150,000 or so clones, approximately 93% of which show up once; approximately 2.5% is in the top ten. Specimen: blood. The receptors shown here come from a middle-aged man in good health. CDR3s include the opening cysteine and the closing phenylalanine or tryptophan. The order of the fields is J gene, D gene, V gene, clone size, CDR3 protein, CDR3 DNA. A D gene is named only where the DNA matches it firmly. The listing skips clone size in some rows; elsewhere it reads once, few, many or a size class.

TRBJ1-5 | TRBD1 | TRBV9 | NA | CASSADRGNQPQHF | TGTGCCAGCAGCGCGGACAGGGGAAATCAGCCCCAGCATTTT
TRBJ1-4 | TRBD1 | TRBV2 | NA | CASNFLGQPNEKLFF | TGTGCCAGCAACTTTCTGGGACAGCCTAATGAAAAACTGTTTTTT
TRBJ1-2 | NA | TRBV5-1 | NA | CASSPLGQVMGYGYTF | TGCGCCAGCAGTCCCCTGGGTCAGGTGATGGGTTATGGCTACACCTTC
TRBJ2-5 | TRBD1 | TRBV27 | NA | CASRSGTGQETQYF | TGTGCCAGCAGAAGTGGGACAGGGCAAGAGACCCAGTACTTC
TRBJ2-7 | NA | TRBV28 | NA | CATGPEQIYEQYF | TGTGCCACAGGGCCAGAGCAAATTTACGAGCAGTACTTC
TRBJ1-4 | TRBD1 | TRBV2 | NA | CASREDRGREKLFF | TGTGCCAGCAGAGAAGACAGGGGGCGCGAAAAACTGTTTTTT
TRBJ2-2 | NA | TRBV11-2 | NA | CASSLAAGELFF | TGTGCCAGCAGCTTAGCGGCCGGGGAGCTGTTTTTT
TRBJ1-1 | NA | TRBV5-6 | NA | CASSLGQLISAFF | TGTGCCAGCAGCTTGGGACAGCTGATATCCGCTTTCTTT
TRBJ1-2 | NA | TRBV5-1 | NA | CASSSELRDNYGYTF | TGCGCCAGCAGCAGTGAGCTCCGGGACAACTATGGCTACACCTTC
TRBJ1-2 | TRBD1 | TRBV28 | NA | CASRVPGQGGNYGYTF | TGTGCCAGCAGGGTCCCCGGACAGGGGGGTAACTATGGCTACACCTTC
TRBJ2-2 | NA | TRBV5-1 | NA | CASSSERAGGTGELFF | TGCGCCAGCAGCTCGGAGCGGGCCGGGGGCACCGGGGAGCTGTTTTTT
TRBJ1-1 | NA | TRBV27 | few | CASSSAQVMNTEAFF | TGTGCCAGCAGTTCTGCACAGGTAATGAACACTGAAGCTTTCTTT
TRBJ2-2 | TRBD1 | TRBV5-1 | NA | CASSLFGTGGHTGELFF | TGCGCCAGCAGCTTGTTCGGGACAGGGGGTCACACCGGGGAGCTGTTTTTT
TRBJ2-7 | NA | TRBV28 | NA | CASSSPASGISYEQYF | TGTGCCAGCAGTTCCCCGGCCTCGGGCATCTCCTACGAGCAGTACTTC
TRBJ2-1 | NA | TRBV7-9 | NA | CASGGGSSIYNEQFF | TGTGCCTCCGGTGGTGGCTCCTCCATCTACAATGAGCAGTTCTTC
TRBJ1-1 | TRBD1 | TRBV7-2 | NA | CASSLQGARLNTEAFF | TGTGCCAGCAGCTTACAGGGGGCGAGATTGAACACTGAAGCTTTCTTT
TRBJ2-1 | TRBD2 | TRBV30 | NA | CAWGTSSYNEQFF | TGTGCCTGGGGGACTAGCTCCTACAATGAGCAGTTCTTC